This T cell receptor beta chain was sequenced for a study of OX40 agonist ivuxolimab in advanced cancers. The wider study: Intravenous ivuxolimab at 0.01 to 10 mg/kg was given to patients every 2 weeks. Therapy given before enrollment (anti-PD-1, anti-PD-L1 or anti-CTLA-4) was allowed, and 40% to 50% had some. Study-level findings and limits: Among T cells, CD8+ cells averaged more expanded clones than CD4+ cells.

Baseline was the first blood sampling point, followed by cycle 4 day 1 and cycle 7 day 1. Profiled with immunoSEQ multiplex PCR; TCRdb holds only in-frame clones, not every one. Of more than 45,000 clones in the sample, 70% to 90% were seen once. This CDR3 contains 15 residues. V was pared by 6 bases and J by 1 base, with 6 bases of the junction left unmatched. Germline CDR1 is PRHDT and CDR2 is FYEKMQ (reference sequence). Concerning this clone: Its antigen is undetermined.

The receptor comes from an adult with an advanced solid tumor such as melanoma, head and neck, liver or kidney cancer. This sequence joins TRBV13 and TRBJ2-7, with TRBD2 matching 10 bases. The sample consisted of CD4+ or CD8+ T cells sorted from blood, taken in a trial of the OX40 agonist ivuxolimab. For the CDR3, the DNA is TGTGCCAGCAGAACAAGGACTAGCGGATCCTACGAGCAGTACTTC. This encodes CASRTRTSGSYEQYF.